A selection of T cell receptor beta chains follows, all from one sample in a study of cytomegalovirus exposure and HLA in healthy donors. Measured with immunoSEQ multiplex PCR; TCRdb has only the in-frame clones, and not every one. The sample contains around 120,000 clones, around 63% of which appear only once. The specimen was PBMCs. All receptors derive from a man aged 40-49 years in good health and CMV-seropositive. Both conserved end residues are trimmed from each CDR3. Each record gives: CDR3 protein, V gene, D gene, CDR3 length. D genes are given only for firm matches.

cdr3_aa: ASRDMNTEAF; v_call: TRBV2; d_call: .; cdr3_length: 10
cdr3_aa: ASSISGRAGETQY; v_call: TRBV6-5; d_call: TRBD2; cdr3_length: 13
cdr3_aa: ASSKTSSYSYNEQF; v_call: TRBV19; d_call: .; cdr3_length: 14
cdr3_aa: SVIQGDYGYT; v_call: TRBV29-1; d_call: TRBD1; cdr3_length: 10
cdr3_aa: ATSRGQKYGYT; v_call: TRBV15; d_call: .; cdr3_length: 11
cdr3_aa: ASSRSRDRGEKLF; v_call: TRBV5-1; d_call: TRBD1; cdr3_length: 13
cdr3_aa: ASSPRTVNYGYT; v_call: TRBV5-6; d_call: .; cdr3_length: 12
cdr3_aa: ASSEGVQVNYGYT; v_call: TRBV6-1; d_call: .; cdr3_length: 13
cdr3_aa: ATSSGTGIPYEQY; v_call: TRBV15; d_call: TRBD1; cdr3_length: 13
cdr3_aa: ASSGQILNTGELF; v_call: TRBV6-5; d_call: .; cdr3_length: 13
cdr3_aa: ASSPRDRDRYGYT; v_call: TRBV9; d_call: TRBD1; cdr3_length: 13
cdr3_aa: ASSYGLNGRTDTQY; v_call: TRBV5-4; d_call: TRBD2; cdr3_length: 14